The 17 T cell receptor beta chains reported below all come from one sample, sequenced in a study of blood T cell repertoires in COVID-19 (dated by TCRdb to the early 2020s). The library was obtained by the immunoSEQ multiplex PCR assay. Entries here come from immuneACCESS through TCRdb and include only in-frame sequences with V and J called. Some clones fail to appear in such tables; in the studies checked, an unresolved V gene covers under half of the shortfall, and the cause of the remainder is unknown. Across this sample there are more than 45,000 clones, with about 83% seen only once. The leading ten clones occupy 16% of the sample. The source material was peripheral blood. All receptors come from a man in his forties with acute or convalescent COVID-19.

V is TRBV2 and J is TRBJ1-6, with 7 bases aligning to TRBD1. The CDR3 consists of 14 residues. Germline lookup yields CDR1 SNHLY and CDR2 FYNNEI. The J segment lost 5 bases and the V segment lost 4 bases, leaving 2 bases of the junction unmatched. CDR3 sequence: CASSGTGDNSPLHF. CDR3 in DNA: TGTGCCAGCAGTGGGACAGGAGATAATTCACCCCTCCACTTT. The full variable domain, in which reference TRBV2 and TRBJ1-6 provide the parts outside the CDR3, is EPEVTQTPSHQVTQMGQEVILRCVPISNHLYFYWYRQILGQKVEFLVSFYNNEISEKSEIFDDQFSVERPDGSNFTLKIRSTKLEDSAMYFCASSGTGDNSPLHFGNGTRLTVT.

This chain joins TRBV7-9 and TRBJ1-6, with 8 bases matching TRBD1. From germline, CDR1 is SEHNR and CDR2 FQNEAQ (reference sequence). Trimming removed 6 bases from V and 7 bases from J; junction bases left unmatched: 8. The CDR3 spans 15 residues. The CDR3 DNA reads as TGTGCCAGCAGGGCGGGGACAGGAGAGAATTCACCCCTCCACTTT. Amino acids: CASRAGTGENSPLHF.

The chain employs TRBV11-2 and TRBJ2-7; TRBD2 matches at 7 bases. Germline loops: CDR1 SGHAT, CDR2 FQNNGV. This CDR3 is built from 14 residues. Trimming removed 7 bases from V and 7 bases from J; junction bases left unmatched: 13. CDR3 in amino acids: CASKGLTTVGEQYF. DNA of the CDR3: TGTGCCAGCAAGGGACTAACGACGGTAGGGGAGCAGTACTTC.

This clone has only one observation. V gene TRBV18 combines with J gene TRBJ2-3; D gene unclear. This CDR3 region has 13 residues. V shed 3 bases and J shed 0 bases, with 4 bases lying between them. Germline CDR1 KGHSH, CDR2 LQKENI. CDR3: CASSPSSTDTQYF. CDR3 nucleotide sequence: TGTGCCAGCTCACCCTCGAGCACAGATACGCAGTATTTT.

This rearrangement joins TRBV7-2 to TRBJ2-3; tentatively, D is TRBD1 (7 bases). This CDR3 spans 14 amino acids. Germline CDR1 SGHTA, CDR2 FQGNSA. Trimming left V 4 bases short and J 5 bases short, with 13 bases between. The CDR3 region has the DNA TGTGCCAGCAGCTCAAGACAGGGAGGAGATACGCAGTATTTT. The encoded protein is CASSSRQGGDTQYF.

This clone showed up just once. V gene TRBV7-9 combines with J gene TRBJ1-2; D is ambiguous. The CDR3 has 12 residues. CDR1 SEHNR and CDR2 FQNEAQ come from the germline V gene (reference sequence). V was trimmed by 3 bases and J by 1 base, leaving 3 bases between them. Here the CDR3 reads CASSLYNYGYTF. The CDR3 DNA reads as TGTGCCAGCAGCTTGTATAACTATGGCTACACCTTC.

V and J are TRBV5-1 and TRBJ2-5; D possibly corresponds to TRBD1 (6 bases). Trimming cost V 4 bases and J 7 bases, with 14 bases left between them. This CDR3 contains 13 residues. The germline gives CDR1 SGHRS, CDR2 YFSETQ. The DNA of the CDR3 is TGCGCCAGCAGCCCGACCACAGGGATGACCCAGTACTTC. The encoded protein is CASSPTTGMTQYF.

The chain employs TRBV5-1 and TRBJ1-5; D uncertain. V was shortened by 4 bases and J by 0 bases, with 11 bases between the two germline ends. The length of the CDR3 is 15 residues. CDR1 is SGHRS and CDR2 is YFSETQ in the germline V gene. CDR3 in DNA: TGCGCCAGCAGCGTCGGGGAATATAGCAATCAGCCCCAGCATTTT. Its protein product is CASSVGEYSNQPQHF.

The count of this clone is one. The V and J genes are TRBV6-5 and TRBJ2-1; perhaps TRBD2 as D (5 bases). Germline assignment: CDR1 MNHEY and CDR2 SVGAGI. V lost 6 bases and J 0 bases, leaving 12 bases between the germline ends. The CDR3 length is 15 residues. This CDR3 is CASSRTASSYNEQFF. The CDR3 DNA follows: TGTGCCAGCAGCCGGACTGCCAGCTCCTACAATGAGCAGTTCTTC.

This chain connects TRBV4-1 to TRBJ1-4, with D unclear. CDR3 length: 14 residues. Germline V gene lookup returns CDR1 MGHRA and CDR2 YSYEKL. The V end lost 0 bases, the J end lost 8 bases, and 10 bases lay between the germline ends. The DNA for the CDR3 is TGCGCCAGCAGCCAAGACGTCCTGGAGGAAAAACTGTTTTTT. Its protein product is CASSQDVLEEKLFF.

This clone came up a few times. The chain recombines TRBV2 with TRBJ1-2; unclear D gene. Trimming pared 2 bases from V and 8 bases from J, leaving 12 bases between. The CDR3 sequence is 13 residues long. CDR1 and CDR2 (germline): SNHLY, FYNNEI. The CDR3 sequence: CASSESQYGGYTF. The CDR3 nucleotides read TGTGCCAGCAGTGAATCACAGTATGGCGGCTACACCTTC. The whole variable domain, filled in from reference TRBV2 and TRBJ1-2, reads EPEVTQTPSHQVTQMGQEVILRCVPISNHLYFYWYRQILGQKVEFLVSFYNNEISEKSEIFDDQFSVERPDGSNFTLKIRSTKLEDSAMYFCASSESQYGGYTFGSGTRLTVV.

The rearrangement joins TRBV29-1 to TRBJ2-2; 11 bases align to TRBD2. Trimming took 4 bases from V and 7 from J; bases not matched to a gene: 5. This CDR3 is built from 14 residues. Germline assignment: CDR1 SQVTM and CDR2 ANQGSEA. Here the CDR3 reads CSVGGSGRVGELFF. The CDR3 DNA reads as TGCAGCGTTGGGGGTAGCGGGAGGGTCGGGGAGCTGTTTTTT.

This clone was observed a single time. The chain links TRBV7-9 to TRBJ2-7; maybe TRBD2 (7 bases). This CDR3 contains 15 residues. The ends were cut back, 0 bases at V and 4 bases at J, with 13 bases in the middle. In germline, CDR1 is SEHNR, CDR2 FQNEAQ (reference sequence). This CDR3 reads CASSLAGGGEYEQYV. CDR3 nucleotide sequence: TGTGCCAGCAGCTTAGCAGGAGGGGGGGAATACGAGCAGTACGTC.

This sequence joins TRBV7-8 and TRBJ1-5; 8 positions match TRBD1. The germline V gene encodes CDR1 SGHVS and CDR2 FQNEAQ. Trimming removed 9 bases from V and 3 bases from J; junction bases left unmatched: 13. The CDR3 is 16 residues long. CDR3 in DNA: TGTGCCAGAGGGAGGTTTTGGGGACAGGACAATCAGCCCCAGCATTTT. Its protein product is CARGRFWGQDNQPQHF.

The gene calls are TRBV15 and TRBJ1-1, with 7 nucleotides matching TRBD1. The V gene's germline CDR1 is LNHNV and CDR2 YYDKDF (reference sequence). The length of the CDR3 is 17 residues. V trimming: 3 bases; J trimming: 0 bases; junction bases outside the gene matches: 10. The CDR3 nucleotides are TGTGCCACCAGCAGCAAAGACAGGGTTGTAATGAACACTGAAGCTTTCTTT. Residues: CATSSKDRVVMNTEAFF.

The gene calls are TRBV14 and TRBJ2-1, with TRBD2 matching over 13 bases. J gave up 4 bases and V 4 bases, and 13 bases lay outside the gene matches. In germline, CDR1 is SGHDN, CDR2 FVKESK. This CDR3 is built from 19 residues. The CDR3 reads CASSPPRTSGRRVYNEQFF. DNA of the CDR3: TGTGCCAGCAGCCCCCCAAGGACTAGCGGGAGACGTGTATACAATGAGCAGTTCTTC.

This clone has just one count. The rearrangement links TRBV2 to TRBJ1-1; D possibly corresponds to TRBD1 (5 bases). The ends were cut back, 4 bases at V and 0 bases at J, with 12 bases in the middle. CDR1 and CDR2 from the germline V gene are SNHLY and FYNNEI. The CDR3 runs 15 residues. The CDR3 here is CASSVQGSMNTEAFF. In nucleotides, the CDR3 is TGTGCCAGCAGTGTCCAGGGTTCTATGAACACTGAAGCTTTCTTT.